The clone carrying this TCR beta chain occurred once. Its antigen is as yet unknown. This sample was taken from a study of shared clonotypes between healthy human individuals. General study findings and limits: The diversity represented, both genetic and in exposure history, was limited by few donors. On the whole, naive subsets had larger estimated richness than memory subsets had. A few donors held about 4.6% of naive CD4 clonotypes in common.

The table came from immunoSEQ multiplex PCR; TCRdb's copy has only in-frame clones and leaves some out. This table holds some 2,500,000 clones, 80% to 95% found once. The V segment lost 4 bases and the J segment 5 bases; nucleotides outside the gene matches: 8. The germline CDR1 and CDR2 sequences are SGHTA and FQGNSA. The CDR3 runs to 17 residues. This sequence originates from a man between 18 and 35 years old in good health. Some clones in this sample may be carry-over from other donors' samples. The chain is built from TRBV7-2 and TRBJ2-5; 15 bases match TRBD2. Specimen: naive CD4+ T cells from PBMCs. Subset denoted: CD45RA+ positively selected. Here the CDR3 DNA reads TGTGCCAGCAGCTCCCGGACTAGCGGGAGGGCCGCCGAGACCCAGTACTTC. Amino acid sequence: CASSSRTSGRAAETQYF.